This record covers a single T cell receptor beta chain. What it binds is unknown. The donors, healthy Caucasians from Russia, were aged roughly 6 to 95. Extraction yielded at least 5 micrograms of total RNA per sample. V lost 4 bases and J 1 base, leaving 17 bases between the germline ends. The CDR3 length is 15 residues. Germline V gene lookup returns CDR1 SQVTM and CDR2 ANQGSEA. These data belong to a study of blood T cells in healthy people across ages. About the study: Using template switching, researchers captured about one barcoded beta molecule for each two T cells. Study outcomes and limitations: Relative to aged donors, long-lived donors carried more naive CD4+ cells and displayed higher diversity.

It was with a sample-barcoded 5' primer and a J-beta primer mix that a second PCR of about 6 to 11 cycles was run. TCRdb itself ran the 5' RACE reads through MiXCR, one entry per CDR3 protein. This table has some 1.4 million distinct CDR3 sequences, around 39% appearing once. This sequence was found in a young woman in good health. The sample consisted of blood. This sequence joins TRBV29-1 and TRBJ2-7, with D possibly being TRBD2 (5 bases). The CDR3 loop reads CSVGKSDGDSYEQYF. The CDR3 region has the DNA TGCAGCGTTGGTAAGTCCGACGGGGATTCCTACGAGCAGTACTTC.